These T cell receptor beta chains were read from a single sample in a study of cytomegalovirus exposure and HLA in healthy donors. The protocol was immunoSEQ multiplex PCR, while the TCRdb copy is restricted to in-frame clones and leaves out a portion. The data contain about 120,000 clones, 80% of them singletons. The sample comprised PBMCs. These receptor sequences come from a man aged 30 to 39 in good health and CMV-seronegative. The CDR3 runs from the conserved cysteine through the conserved F or W. D genes are given only for firm matches. Clone size, where shown, is once, few, many, or a class for clones that have expanded.

J,D,V,size,length,CDR3,DNA
TRBJ1-5,NA,TRBV29-1,once,14,CSVSETNSNQPQHF,TGCAGCGTTTCGGAGACTAATAGCAATCAGCCCCAGCATTTT
TRBJ1-1,NA,TRBV29-1,NA,13,CSVGGRANTEAFF,TGCAGCGTTGGGGGCAGGGCCAACACTGAAGCTTTCTTT
TRBJ1-4,NA,TRBV29-1,NA,12,CSVEDSGVELFF,TGCAGCGTTGAAGATTCGGGAGTCGAACTGTTTTTT
TRBJ1-4,NA,TRBV7-9,NA,16,CASRMDTSVTNEKLFF,TGTGCCAGCAGAATGGACACCAGCGTCACTAATGAAAAACTGTTTTTT
TRBJ2-7,NA,TRBV15,NA,14,CATSREVSSYEQYF,TGTGCCACCAGCAGAGAGGTCAGCTCCTACGAGCAGTACTTC
TRBJ1-2,NA,TRBV6-5,NA,13,CASSSQGPLGYPF,TGTGCCAGCAGTTCACAGGGTCCCTTGGGCTACCCCTTC
TRBJ2-2,TRBD1,TRBV9,NA,16,CASSFRTGENTGELFF,TGTGCCAGCAGCTTTCGGACAGGGGAGAACACCGGGGAGCTGTTTTTT
TRBJ2-7,NA,TRBV9,once,14,CASSVGGRGREQYF,TGTGCCAGCAGCGTAGGGGGCAGGGGACGAGAGCAGTACTTC
TRBJ2-2,TRBD2,TRBV11-3,NA,16,CASSPLSGEMFGELFF,TGTGCCAGCAGCCCGCTAAGCGGGGAGATGTTTGGGGAGCTGTTTTTT
TRBJ1-5,NA,TRBV12-1,NA,19,CADQSRQGFFRILNQPQHF,TGTGCCGATCAGTCGCGACAGGGGTTCTTTCGGATACTCAATCAGCCCCAGCATTTT
TRBJ2-6,TRBD1,TRBV28,NA,15,CASRRTGFGANVLTF,TGTGCCAGCAGACGGACAGGGTTCGGGGCCAACGTCCTGACTTTC
TRBJ1-1,TRBD1,TRBV4-1,few,14,CASSQGQGRTEAFF,TGCGCCAGCAGCCAGGGACAGGGGAGGACTGAAGCTTTCTTT
TRBJ2-7,NA,TRBV27,NA,13,CASSGRGSYEQYF,TGTGCCAGCAGTGGGCGGGGATCCTACGAGCAGTACTTC
TRBJ1-2,TRBD1,TRBV30,NA,16,CAWSGHGTVDRGGYTF,TGTGCCTGGAGTGGACACGGGACAGTCGATCGGGGAGGCTACACCTTC
TRBJ2-7,TRBD2,TRBV9,NA,17,CASSVGLAGGPGNEQYF,TGTGCCAGCAGCGTAGGTCTAGCGGGAGGGCCTGGTAACGAGCAGTACTTC
TRBJ2-2,TRBD1,TRBV9,NA,16,CASSVALTGKRWELFF,TGTGCCAGCAGCGTAGCTTTGACAGGGAAGCGATGGGAGCTGTTTTTT
TRBJ2-3,NA,TRBV2,NA,13,CASTGRGTDTQYF,TGTGCCAGCACGGGCAGGGGCACAGATACGCAGTATTTT
TRBJ2-6,NA,TRBV7-3,few,16,CASSFYEQSGANVLTF,TGTGCCAGCAGCTTTTACGAACAATCTGGGGCCAACGTCCTGACTTTC
TRBJ1-1,TRBD1,TRBV6-5,once,14,CASSYSSGQGKAFF,TGTGCCAGCAGTTACTCGTCGGGACAGGGGAAAGCTTTCTTT
TRBJ2-1,TRBD2,TRBV4-1,NA,17,CASSQIGTSSRYNEQFF,TGCGCCAGCAGCCAGATTGGGACTAGCAGCCGATACAATGAGCAGTTCTTC
TRBJ2-7,TRBD1,TRBV30,NA,14,CAWSWGQGPYEQYF,TGTGCCTGGAGTTGGGGACAGGGTCCCTACGAGCAGTACTTC
TRBJ2-7,NA,TRBV10-3,NA,12,CAISDNTQEQYF,TGTGCCATCAGTGATAACACACAAGAGCAGTACTTC
TRBJ2-3,TRBD2,TRBV7-2,few,15,CASSLAAGGKGTQYF,TGTGCCAGCAGCTTAGCAGCGGGAGGGAAGGGTACGCAGTATTTT
TRBJ2-7,TRBD1,TRBV25-1,NA,12,CASADRGYEQYF,TGTGCCAGCGCAGACAGGGGTTACGAGCAGTACTTC
TRBJ1-2,NA,TRBV9,NA,14,CASSSGGVNYGYTF,TGTGCCAGCAGCTCCGGCGGAGTGAACTATGGCTACACCTTC
TRBJ2-7,TRBD2,TRBV5-4,NA,14,CASSSGLAGFEQYF,TGTGCCAGCAGCTCTGGACTAGCGGGATTCGAGCAGTACTTC
TRBJ2-1,TRBD1,TRBV7-2,NA,15,CASSPQDRASNEQFF,TGTGCCAGCAGCCCCCAGGACAGGGCGTCAAATGAGCAGTTCTTC
TRBJ2-7,NA,TRBV11-3,NA,15,CASSLDLLAGYEQYF,TGTGCCAGCAGCTTAGATCTACTAGCAGGCTACGAGCAGTACTTC
TRBJ1-2,NA,TRBV29-1,NA,16,CSVEGAVRAGPNGYTF,TGCAGCGTTGAAGGCGCTGTCCGGGCAGGGCCAAATGGCTACACCTTC
TRBJ2-4,NA,TRBV5-4,few,16,CASSLAGGTTKNIQYF,TGTGCCAGCAGCTTGGCTGGGGGCACGACCAAAAACATTCAGTACTTC
TRBJ1-4,NA,TRBV19,NA,12,CASSMGGEKLFF,TGTGCCAGTAGTATGGGAGGAGAAAAACTGTTTTTT
TRBJ2-2,TRBD2,TRBV27,NA,15,CASSPGLAVSGELFF,TGTGCCAGCAGTCCTGGACTAGCTGTGTCCGGGGAGCTGTTTTTT
TRBJ2-7,NA,TRBV7-2,NA,18,CASSLDTQGETTSYEQYF,TGTGCCAGCAGCTTAGACACCCAGGGCGAAACGACATCCTACGAGCAGTACTTC
TRBJ1-3,TRBD1,TRBV19,NA,16,CASSSSPGTGINTIYF,TGTGCCAGTAGTTCATCCCCCGGGACAGGGATAAACACCATATATTTT
TRBJ1-1,NA,TRBV4-3,NA,15,CASSQTRGQGTEAFF,TGCGCCAGCAGCCAAACACGAGGCCAGGGCACTGAAGCTTTCTTT
TRBJ1-4,TRBD1,TRBV6-5,few,14,CASSEGQGNEKLFF,TGTGCCAGCAGTGAGGGACAGGGGAATGAAAAACTGTTTTTT
TRBJ1-1,TRBD1,TRBV5-6,NA,14,CASSLVGTGGGAFF,TGTGCCAGCAGCTTGGTCGGGACAGGGGGGGGAGCTTTCTTT
TRBJ2-7,TRBD2,TRBV25-1,NA,15,CASSDQASGLYEQYF,TGTGCCAGCAGTGATCAGGCTAGCGGGCTCTACGAGCAGTACTTC
TRBJ2-1,TRBD2,TRBV7-7,NA,13,CASSSSGINEQFF,TGTGCTAGCAGCTCCAGCGGGATTAATGAGCAGTTCTTC
TRBJ2-7,TRBD1,TRBV5-6,few,12,CASSLQGGKQYF,TGTGCCAGCAGCTTACAAGGGGGCAAGCAGTACTTC
TRBJ2-7,TRBD1,TRBV7-8,NA,15,CASSLGTGVSYEQYF,TGTGCCAGCAGCTTGGGTACAGGGGTCTCCTACGAGCAGTACTTC
TRBJ1-2,NA,TRBV7-9,NA,13,CASSLAYISGYTF,TGTGCCAGCAGCTTAGCGTACATTTCTGGCTACACCTTC
TRBJ2-3,TRBD2,TRBV7-9,once,18,CASSLARPDRLAAHTQYF,TGTGCCAGCAGCTTAGCCCGGCCGGATAGGCTAGCGGCCCATACGCAGTATTTT
TRBJ2-3,TRBD1,TRBV7-2,NA,14,CASTLTGGTDTQYF,TGTGCCAGCACCCTGACAGGGGGCACAGATACGCAGTATTTT
TRBJ1-1,NA,TRBV19,NA,14,CASSISTGPTEAFF,TGTGCCAGTAGTATATCTACAGGGCCCACTGAAGCTTTCTTT
TRBJ2-7,NA,TRBV11-3,once,14,CASSLGAGQYEQYF,TGTGCCAGCAGCTTAGGGGCGGGGCAGTACGAGCAGTACTTC
TRBJ1-5,TRBD1,TRBV19,NA,15,CASSSGQGVNQPQHF,TGTGCCAGTAGCTCGGGACAGGGGGTCAATCAGCCCCAGCATTTT
TRBJ2-1,TRBD2,TRBV4-3,NA,17,CASSQDGAGVSYNEQFF,TGCGCCAGCAGCCAAGATGGAGCGGGAGTTTCCTACAATGAGCAGTTCTTC
TRBJ2-7,NA,TRBV2,once,14,CASSEIQETYEQYF,TGTGCCAGCAGTGAAATCCAGGAAACCTACGAGCAGTACTTC
TRBJ1-1,TRBD1,TRBV4-1,NA,17,CASSHPKPGQLNPEAFF,TGCGCCAGCAGCCATCCTAAACCGGGACAGCTGAACCCTGAAGCTTTCTTT
TRBJ2-1,TRBD2,TRBV7-9,NA,16,CASSDQGTSNYNEQFF,TGTGCCAGCAGCGACCAAGGGACTAGCAACTACAATGAGCAGTTCTTC
TRBJ1-2,TRBD1,TRBV29-1,once,12,CSVDGRIGGYPF,TGCAGCGTTGACGGACGGATAGGGGGCTACCCCTTC
TRBJ1-5,NA,TRBV6-1,NA,17,CASSERGGGVGNQPQHF,TGTGCCAGCAGTGAAAGGGGGGGAGGGGTAGGCAATCAGCCCCAGCATTTT
TRBJ2-5,NA,TRBV28,NA,12,CASSLSFETQYF,TGTGCCAGCAGTTTGTCGTTCGAGACCCAGTACTTC
TRBJ1-2,TRBD1,TRBV6-4,NA,15,CASSDFPTGVRGYTF,TGTGCCAGCAGTGATTTTCCGACAGGGGTTAGGGGCTACACCTTC
TRBJ1-2,NA,TRBV30,once,15,CAWLFSGRVNYGYTF,TGTGCCTGGCTCTTTAGTGGCAGGGTCAACTATGGCTACACCTTC
TRBJ1-5,NA,TRBV18,NA,17,CASSPNVVAGANQPQHF,TGTGCCAGCTCACCTAATGTCGTAGCGGGGGCCAATCAGCCCCAGCATTTT
TRBJ2-7,NA,TRBV7-2,once,16,CASSLDSGEHPYEQYF,TGTGCCAGCAGCTTAGACTCAGGGGAACATCCCTACGAGCAGTACTTC
TRBJ2-1,TRBD2,TRBV27,NA,15,CASSSGTSGTNEQFF,TGTGCCAGCAGTTCGGGGACTAGCGGCACCAATGAGCAGTTCTTC